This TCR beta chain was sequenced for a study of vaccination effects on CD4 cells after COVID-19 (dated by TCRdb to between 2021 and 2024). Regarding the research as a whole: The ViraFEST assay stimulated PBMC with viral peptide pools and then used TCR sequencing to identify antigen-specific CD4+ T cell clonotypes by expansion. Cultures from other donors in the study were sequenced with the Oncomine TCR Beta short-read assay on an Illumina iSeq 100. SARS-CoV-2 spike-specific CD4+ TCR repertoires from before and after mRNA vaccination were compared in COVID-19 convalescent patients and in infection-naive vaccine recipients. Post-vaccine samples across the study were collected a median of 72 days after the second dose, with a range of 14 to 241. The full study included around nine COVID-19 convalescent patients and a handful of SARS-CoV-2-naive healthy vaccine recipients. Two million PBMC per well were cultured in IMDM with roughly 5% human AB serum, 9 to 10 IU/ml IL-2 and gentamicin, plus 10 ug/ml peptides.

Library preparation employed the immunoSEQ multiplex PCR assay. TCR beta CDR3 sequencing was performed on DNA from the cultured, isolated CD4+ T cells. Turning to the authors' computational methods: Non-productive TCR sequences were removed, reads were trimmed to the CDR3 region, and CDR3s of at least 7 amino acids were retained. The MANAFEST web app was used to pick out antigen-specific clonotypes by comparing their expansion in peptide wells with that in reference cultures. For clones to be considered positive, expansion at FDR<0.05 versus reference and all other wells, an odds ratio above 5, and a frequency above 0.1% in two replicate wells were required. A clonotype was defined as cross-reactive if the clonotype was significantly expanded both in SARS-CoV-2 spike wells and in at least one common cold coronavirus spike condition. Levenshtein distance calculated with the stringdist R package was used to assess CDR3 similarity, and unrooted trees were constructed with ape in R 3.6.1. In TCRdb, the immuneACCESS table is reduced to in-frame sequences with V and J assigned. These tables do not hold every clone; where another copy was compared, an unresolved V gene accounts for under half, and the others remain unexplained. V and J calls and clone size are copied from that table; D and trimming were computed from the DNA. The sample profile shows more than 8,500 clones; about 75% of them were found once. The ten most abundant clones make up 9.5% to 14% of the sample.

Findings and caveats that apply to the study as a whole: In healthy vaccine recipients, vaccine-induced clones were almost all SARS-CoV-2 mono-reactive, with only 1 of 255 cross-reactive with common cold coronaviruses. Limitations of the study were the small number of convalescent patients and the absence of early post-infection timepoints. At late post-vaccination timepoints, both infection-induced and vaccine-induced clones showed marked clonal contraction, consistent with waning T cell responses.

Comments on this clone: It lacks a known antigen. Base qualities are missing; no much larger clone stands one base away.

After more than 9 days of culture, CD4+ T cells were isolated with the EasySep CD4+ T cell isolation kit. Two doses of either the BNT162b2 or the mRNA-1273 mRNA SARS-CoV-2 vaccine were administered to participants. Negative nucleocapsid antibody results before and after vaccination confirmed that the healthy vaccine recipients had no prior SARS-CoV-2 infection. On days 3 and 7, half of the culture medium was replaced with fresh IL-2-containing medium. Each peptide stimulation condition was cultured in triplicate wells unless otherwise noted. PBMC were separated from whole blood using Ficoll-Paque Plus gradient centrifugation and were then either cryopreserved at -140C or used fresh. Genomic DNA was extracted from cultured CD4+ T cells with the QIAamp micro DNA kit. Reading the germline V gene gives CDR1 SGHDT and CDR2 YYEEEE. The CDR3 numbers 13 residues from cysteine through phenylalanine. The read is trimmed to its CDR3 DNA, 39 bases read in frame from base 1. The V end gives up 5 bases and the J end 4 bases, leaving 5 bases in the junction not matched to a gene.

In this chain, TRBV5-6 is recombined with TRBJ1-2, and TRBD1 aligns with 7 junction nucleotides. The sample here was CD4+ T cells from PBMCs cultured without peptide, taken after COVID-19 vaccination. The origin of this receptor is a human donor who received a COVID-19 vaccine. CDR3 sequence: CASSFRDSYGYTF. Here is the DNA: TGTGCCAGCAGTTTCCGGGACAGCTATGGCTACACCTTC.